This T cell receptor delta chain was recorded in a study of DNA immune sequencing with unique molecular identifiers. For the study at large: Genomic DNA came from γδ T cells magnetically enriched from buffy coats.

Primers for all 8 TRDV and 4 TRDJ genes amplified genomic DNA in 32-plex. A 12-nucleotide UMI was added during approximately 3 barcoding PCR cycles before adapter PCR. TCRdb applied CATT to the multiplex PCR reads for clone calling. In the table there are a few thousand delta-chain clones, about an eighth of which are singletons. This clone was seen a handful of times. Germline V gene data show CDR1 as TSWWSYY and CDR2 as QGS. The CDR3 is 25 residues long. The trim removed 0 bases at V and 0 bases at J, leaving 29 bases unmatched. The receptor comes from a human donor in good health. The sample comprised gamma-delta T cells enriched from blood buffy coat, or unenriched PBMCs (not recorded which). The genes are TRDV1 and TRDJ1; TRDD3 agrees at 9 bases. TCRdb supplies no J gene; here it was assigned by aligning the nucleotide sequence to germline. The CDR3: CALGELRFSLPPYWGTPQYTDKLIF. The CDR3 nucleotides read TGTGCTCTTGGGGAACTACGATTCTCCCTTCCTCCGTACTGGGGGACCCCCCAGTACACCGATAAACTCATCTTT.